A selection of T cell receptor beta chains follows, all from one sample in a study of human T cells and chemical hapten exposure. Each CDR3 protein is one row after TCRdb ran MiXCR on the RACE reads. The data contain about 41,000 distinct CDR3 sequences, 3% to 3.5% of them seen just once; the ten biggest clones take up about 6.2%. The starting material was whole blood, obtained in connection with sensitization to the hapten diphenylcyclopropenone (DPC). Source of these receptors: a man aged 35-49 years with alopecia areata. Some clones in this sample may be carry-over from other donors' samples. Each CDR3 is given without its conserved first and last residue. Each record gives: J gene, V gene, CDR3 protein.

J: TRBJ2-1; V: TRBV7-8; CDR3: ASSPWRGLAYNEQF
J: TRBJ2-1; V: TRBV7-9; CDR3: ASSGTGFHYNEQF
J: TRBJ1-5; V: TRBV12-3/TRBV12-4; CDR3: ASIKDRGYSNQPQH
J: TRBJ2-2; V: TRBV6-6; CDR3: ASSYGSGTTGELF
J: TRBJ2-7; V: TRBV4-2; CDR3: ASSQRGLRVEQY
J: TRBJ2-5; V: TRBV6-2/TRBV6-3; CDR3: ASTRSSGRGED
J: TRBJ2-3; V: TRBV5-1; CDR3: ASSLGQSGGTQY
J: TRBJ2-1; V: TRBV7-2; CDR3: ASSFGQAYNEQF
J: TRBJ2-3; V: TRBV5-6; CDR3: ASSLQGLDTQY
J: TRBJ2-1; V: TRBV10-2; CDR3: ASSASLAGGDNEQF
J: TRBJ1-3; V: TRBV24-1; CDR3: ATSDPGLGNTIY
J: TRBJ2-3; V: TRBV5-1; CDR3: ASSLGASGSLGDTDTQY
J: TRBJ2-3; V: TRBV5-1; CDR3: ASSLVRGSEQY
J: TRBJ2-7; V: TRBV27; CDR3: ASKGGPQVYEQY
J: TRBJ1-4; V: TRBV28; CDR3: ASSSGQVVNEKLF
J: TRBJ2-7; V: TRBV3-1; CDR3: ASSPVRSRHEQY
J: TRBJ2-1; V: TRBV5-1; CDR3: ASRHLPLETHEQF
J: TRBJ2-7; V: TRBV4-1; CDR3: ASSQGGGSVYEQY
J: TRBJ2-7; V: TRBV12-3/TRBV12-4; CDR3: ASSQPGQVYEQY
J: TRBJ2-7; V: TRBV27; CDR3: ASSTRPGLAGDVQY
J: TRBJ2-1; V: TRBV5-4; CDR3: ASSLAGARAQF
J: TRBJ1-1; V: TRBV18; CDR3: ASSPQTGVSVAF
J: TRBJ1-2; V: TRBV25-1; CDR3: ASSGPLAYGYT
J: TRBJ1-6; V: TRBV6-6; CDR3: ASNPTGFSPLH
J: TRBJ2-7; V: TRBV12-3/TRBV12-4; CDR3: ASSTPGQTYEQY
J: TRBJ2-1; V: TRBV5-4; CDR3: ASREPGLVNEQF
J: TRBJ1-5; V: TRBV7-8; CDR3: ASSPVDRGPQPQH
J: TRBJ2-7; V: TRBV6-5; CDR3: ASSYTGNNYEQY
J: TRBJ1-1; V: TRBV7-9; CDR3: ASSLVMGSGQEAF
J: TRBJ2-2; V: TRBV20-1; CDR3: SAKAGSNTGELF
J: TRBJ2-1; V: TRBV20-1; CDR3: SARGQEGYNEQF
J: TRBJ1-6; V: TRBV20-1; CDR3: SAGTGLPPLH
J: TRBJ2-1; V: TRBV7-3; CDR3: ASSPRPSGGNEQF
J: TRBJ2-7; V: TRBV12-3/TRBV12-4; CDR3: ASVTSKVAGDGSSSYEQY
J: TRBJ2-3; V: TRBV7-9; CDR3: ASSSGDRATDTQY
J: TRBJ2-3; V: TRBV12-3/TRBV12-4; CDR3: ASSLGVGLAATDTQY
J: TRBJ1-6; V: TRBV7-9; CDR3: ASSLTGDNSPLH
J: TRBJ2-1; V: TRBV20-1; CDR3: SARRGDSYNEQI
J: TRBJ2-4; V: TRBV7-9; CDR3: ASSPGQAGVNIQY
J: TRBJ1-6; V: TRBV7-9; CDR3: ASSFKGDSPLH
J: TRBJ2-2; V: TRBV27; CDR3: ASSLFGLAGAGGGELF
J: TRBJ2-3; V: TRBV12-3/TRBV12-4; CDR3: ASRTRGSAGDTQY
J: TRBJ1-1; V: TRBV27; CDR3: ASSPAEYREAF
J: TRBJ2-5; V: TRBV13; CDR3: ASSYQETQY
J: TRBJ1-5; V: TRBV12-3/TRBV12-4; CDR3: ASSLRGPESNQPQH
J: TRBJ2-5; V: TRBV20-1; CDR3: SARPKGTAQETQY
J: TRBJ2-1; V: TRBV7-6; CDR3: ASSLASLAGGGYNEQF
J: TRBJ2-7; V: TRBV20-1; CDR3: SALSTTSSYEQY
J: TRBJ2-7; V: TRBV2; CDR3: ASSLAGGPSGEQY